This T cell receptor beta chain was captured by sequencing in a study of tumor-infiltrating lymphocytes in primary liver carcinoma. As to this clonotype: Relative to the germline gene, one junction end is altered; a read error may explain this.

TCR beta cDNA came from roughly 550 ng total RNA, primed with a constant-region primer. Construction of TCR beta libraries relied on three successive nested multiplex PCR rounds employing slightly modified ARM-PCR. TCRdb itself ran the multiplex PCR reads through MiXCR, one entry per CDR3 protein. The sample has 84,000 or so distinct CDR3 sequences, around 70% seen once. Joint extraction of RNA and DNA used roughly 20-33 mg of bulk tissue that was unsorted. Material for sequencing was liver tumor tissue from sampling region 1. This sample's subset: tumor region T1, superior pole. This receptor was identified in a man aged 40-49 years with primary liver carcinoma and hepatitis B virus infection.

Written as DNA, the CDR3 is TGTGTCAGCAGCTTTCGACTAGCGGGAGATTTCGACGAGCAGTTCTTC. Protein product: CVSSFRLAGDFDEQFF. This rearrangement joins TRBV11-2 to TRBJ2-1; TRBD2 matches at 12 bases. Germline assignment: CDR1 SGHAT and CDR2 FQNNGV. The length of the CDR3 is 16 residues.